This TCR beta chain was profiled in a study of shared clonotypes between healthy human individuals. Study-level background: There were three CD4 naive, three CD4 memory, two CD8 naive and one CD8 memory plates per donor.

Notes on the study in general: Donor scarcity curtailed the genetic and exposure-history diversity represented herein. Clonotype sharing among donors, it was expected, would be affected by sequencing depth.

Germline V CDR1 and CDR2: SGHRS, YFSETQ. The CDR3 contains 14 residues. The J segment lost 9 bases and the V segment lost 4 bases, leaving 8 bases of the junction unmatched. Note on this clone: Its antigen is not known.

Original data processing: ImmunoSEQ junction-only sequences lacked quality scores, so their filtering differed. Some clones are missing from TCRdb's copy, which holds only in-frame ones; the method was immunoSEQ multiplex PCR. The V and J calls and clone size were taken over from that table, and D and trimming were inferred from the DNA. This sample has approximately 1.5 million clones, with 95% to 99% found just once. Sequenced input: naive CD4+ T cells sorted from blood. Subset specified: CD45RA+ positively selected. The TCR sequence derives from a young man in good health. The chain recombines TRBV5-1 with TRBJ2-3; 10 bases line up with TRBD1. The DNA of the CDR3 is TGCGCCAGCAGCGGGGGACAGGGGATGGGAACGCAGTATTTT. Translating gives CASSGGQGMGTQYF.